These 2 T cell receptor beta chains originate from one sample sequenced in a study of T cells after yellow fever vaccination. TCRdb fed the 5' RACE reads into MiXCR, producing one record per CDR3 protein. The sample has about 580,000 distinct CDR3 sequences, about a sixth seen once. This sample comprised PBMCs, obtained about 5 days after the first yellow fever vaccination. Source of these receptors: a man aged 18 to 35 who received the YFV17D yellow fever vaccine.

CDR3 amino acids: CARSAQPDYEQYV. CDR3 bases: TGTGCCAGGAGCGCCCAGCCTGATTACGAGCAGTACGTC. V usage is TRBV6-1 and J usage is TRBJ2-7; no reliable D call. Trimming took off 9 bases at V and 4 bases at J, with 16 bases between the two ends. The CDR3 contains 13 residues. The germline CDR1 and CDR2 sequences are MNHNS and SASEGT.

This clonotype was counted between two and nine times. The CDR3 bases are TGTGCCTGGAGGACATTTCGGGACACCATATATTTT. Translated, it gives CAWRTFRDTIYF. V usage is TRBV30 and J usage is TRBJ1-3, with D unclear. The V gene's germline CDR1 is GTSNPN and CDR2 SVGIG (reference sequence). V lost 3 bases and J 8 bases, leaving 11 bases between the germline ends. The CDR3 consists of 12 residues.